This T cell receptor (beta chain) was recovered during a study of control samples from healthy donors and cancer patients. Here immunoSEQ multiplex PCR was the method, and the copy in TCRdb shows in-frame clones only, minus some. The sample carries hundreds of thousands of clones, over 75% recorded once. The CDR3 spans 15 residues. The V and J ends lost 6 bases and 4 bases respectively, with 16 bases between them. Germline CDR1 and CDR2: MNHEY and SVGAGI. Material: PBMCs. The source is a woman aged 55-69 years with lung cancer. The chain joins TRBV6-5 to TRBJ1-3; D is undetermined. The CDR3 DNA sequence: TGTGCCAGCAGCTCCGAATACTTGAGGGGAAACACCATATATTTT. Translation gives CASSSEYLRGNTIYF.